This TCR beta chain was sequenced for a study of cytomegalovirus exposure and HLA in healthy donors. From germline, CDR1 is SGHDT and CDR2 YYEEEE. The CDR3 has 17 amino acids. V lost 0 bases, J lost 7 bases, and 7 bases stayed unmatched. The PCR employed 60 Vbeta primers together with 13 Jbeta primers. Libraries were prepared by immunoSEQ multiplex PCR; TCRdb keeps only in-frame clonotypes and omits some of them. Of 85,000 to 95,000 clones listed, 60% to 70% are singletons. The specimen sequenced was PBMCs. The chain links TRBV5-6 to TRBJ1-4; 12 nucleotides match TRBD1. The source of this sequence is a woman aged 25 to 39 in good health and CMV-seronegative. The CDR3 DNA reads TGTGCCAGCAGCTTGGTTTCGGGACAGGGGGCAGGTGAAAAACTGTTTTTT. Protein: CASSLVSGQGAGEKLFF.